This T cell receptor (beta chain) was identified in a study of blood T cell dynamics during melanoma immunotherapy. Across the whole study: Patients with metastatic melanoma got pembrolizumab or nivolumab-ipilimumab as first-line care. General study points: Clones driving repertoire changes may be melanoma-specific or general immune activation. Disease-control patients' PBMC repertoires became either more clonal or more diverse at W3.

This sample's time point: pre-treatment baseline. Patients with prior systemic cancer treatment, concomitant immunosuppressants, or other active malignancies were excluded. The CDR3 covers 14 residues. V shed 1 base and J 7 bases; nucleotides not matched to a gene: 4. Germline CDR1 LNHDA, CDR2 SQIVND (reference sequence). In regard to this clone: Its specificity is unknown.

Data came from immunoSEQ multiplex PCR; TCRdb stores just in-frame clones and leaves some out. The top ten hold about 15% of the sample, which has 9,900 or so clones, just under 85% seen once. This receptor was taken from a human donor with melanoma. Sequences were derived from blood, sampled from a patient treated with checkpoint blockade. The chain carries TRBV19 and TRBJ1-5; 7 positions match TRBD1. In DNA form, the CDR3 reads TGTGCCAGTAGTATAGCGAGGGGGCGACAGCCCCAGCATTTT. It translates to CASSIARGRQPQHF.